The source of this TCR beta chain is a study of T-cell reconstitution after alpha-beta-depleted transplantation in children. Whole-study results and caveats: Two months or so post-transplant, alpha-beta T cells reportedly derived from several hundred expanded graft clones. It was newly produced T cells that mostly accounted for T-cell counts and diversity one year after transplant. Some patients owed their high day-60 TCRbeta diversity to surviving recipient T cells and thymic progenitors.

During its preparation, the TCRbeta library received unique molecular identifiers. TCRdb used MiXCR to reprocess the PCR reads, holding one entry per CDR3 protein. The table has 97,000 or so distinct CDR3 sequences, roughly 7.1% seen once. With respect to this clonotype: Its antigen is unidentified.

CDR1 SGHDT and CDR2 YYEEEE come from the germline V gene. This CDR3 spans 15 amino acids. Trimming cost V 0 bases and J 1 base, with 11 bases left between them. The chain carries TRBV5-6 and TRBJ2-7; no firm D call. Material: PBMCs, obtained before TCRalphabeta/CD19-depleted stem cell transplant. This receptor was obtained from a boy between 2 and 10 years old with acute lymphoblastic leukemia, due to receive a stem cell transplant. CDR3 nucleotide sequence: TGTGCCAGCAGCTTGGGGCCCAAAGGGTCCTACGAGCAGTACTTC. Amino acid sequence: CASSLGPKGSYEQYF.